A single sample gave rise to the 10 T cell receptor beta chains below, sequenced in a study of T cell responses to AZD1222 COVID-19 vaccine (dated by TCRdb to the early 2020s). The method was the immunoSEQ multiplex PCR assay. This immuneACCESS table, as held by TCRdb, lists in-frame sequences with V and J called but not all clones. Of the missing ones, under half trace to an unresolved V gene in checked studies; the others have no known cause. The sample table lists 130,000 or so clones, 93% of them with a count of one. The ten biggest clones cover about 5% of the sample. According to the study, the label for this sample's time point signals: baseline before first vaccination. Sequenced here: peripheral blood, sampled on day 0 of AZD1222 vaccination. Receptors originate from an adult in good health.

This chain connects TRBV3-1 (or the pseudogene TRBV3-2) to TRBJ1-1; a possible D gene is TRBD1 (6 bases). Germline values: CDR1 LGHDT, CDR2 YNNKEL (reference sequence). The CDR3 loop spans 13 amino acids. V was clipped by 4 bases and J by 6 bases, with 12 bases between them. CDR3 residues: CASSPGTRAEAFF. The CDR3 DNA reads TGTGCCAGCAGCCCCGGGACAAGGGCTGAAGCTTTCTTT.

The gene calls are TRBV28 and TRBJ2-7, with TRBD2 matching 12 bases. V lost 6 bases and J lost 6; bases outside the gene matches: 9. This CDR3 has 15 amino acids. Germline V gene sequence: CDR1 MDHEN, CDR2 SYDVKM. As DNA, the CDR3 is TGTGCCAGCAGCCCCATCGGACTAGCGGGACGCGAGCAGTACTTC. Protein sequence: CASSPIGLAGREQYF.

The J gene is TRBJ1-1, the V gene TRBV4-2; TRBD1 might be the D (6 bases). CDR3 length equals 14 residues. V was trimmed by 2 bases and J by 4 bases, leaving 11 bases between them. Per the germline V gene, CDR1 is LGHNA and CDR2 is YNFKEQ. CDR3 residues: CASSQPGVSTEAFF. The DNA for the CDR3 is TGTGCCAGCAGCCAACCAGGGGTGTCCACTGAAGCTTTCTTT.

This clone appeared a few times. The chain has TRBV5-1 and TRBJ1-3; 10 bases agree with TRBD1. Germline V CDR1 and CDR2: SGHRS, YFSETQ. The CDR3 sequence is 18 residues long. V was pared by 0 bases and J by 0 bases, with 6 bases of the junction left unmatched. For the CDR3, the DNA is TGCGCCAGCAGCTTGGTTGGGAGACAGGGGGCCTCTGGAAACACCATATATTTT. Amino acid sequence: CASSLVGRQGASGNTIYF.

In DNA, the CDR3 is TGCGCCAGCAGCCAAGGTAGCGGGAAATCTAAGTTCTTC. Protein product: CASSQGSGKSKFF. The rearrangement joins TRBV4-1 to TRBJ2-1; 8 nucleotides align to TRBD2. Germline values: CDR1 MGHRA, CDR2 YSYEKL. V lost 1 base and J lost 14; bases outside the gene matches: 7. The CDR3 spans 13 residues.

The chain uses TRBV5-1 and TRBJ1-2; no clear D gene. The V gene's germline CDR1 is SGHRS and CDR2 YFSETQ. V was clipped by 4 bases and J by 0 bases, with 13 bases between them. This CDR3 comprises 15 residues. This CDR3 reads CASSAVSAANYGYTF. DNA for the CDR3: TGCGCCAGCAGCGCCGTCAGCGCCGCTAACTATGGCTACACCTTC.

The J gene is TRBJ1-4, the V gene TRBV9, with 10 bases identical to TRBD1. Germline loops: CDR1 SGDLS, CDR2 YYNGEE. The V segment lost 7 bases and the J segment 8 bases; nucleotides outside the gene matches: 5. There are 13 residues in the CDR3. The CDR3 bases are TGTGCCAGCGGGACAGGGGAGGAGGAAAAACTGTTTTTT. Encoded protein: CASGTGEEEKLFF.

V usage is TRBV9 and J usage is TRBJ2-3; TRBD2 aligns across 14 bases. V was pared by 3 bases and J by 11 bases, with 2 bases of the junction left unmatched. Per germline, CDR1 SGDLS and CDR2 YYNGEE. This CDR3 is 13 amino acids long. CDR3 nucleotides: TGTGCCAGCAGCGCAGGACTAGCGGGGGGGCAGTATTTT. It translates to CASSAGLAGGQYF.

This chain links TRBV10-2 with TRBJ1-5; D is ambiguous. The germline CDR1 and CDR2 sequences are WSHSY and SAAADI. This CDR3 has 13 amino acids. Trimming left V 2 bases short and J 4 bases short, with 6 bases between. This CDR3 is CASSEPYNQPQHF. Written as DNA, the CDR3 is TGCGCCAGCAGTGAGCCCTATAATCAGCCCCAGCATTTT.

CDR3 sequence (DNA): TGTGCCAGTACCCAACCGGGACAGGGGAGAGGCAATGAGCAGTTCTTC. Its protein product is CASTQPGQGRGNEQFF. The genes are TRBV19 and TRBJ2-1; 10 bases align to TRBD1. With 7 bases clipped from V and 6 bases from J, the junction kept 12 bases outside the gene matches. CDR1 and CDR2 (germline): LNHDA, SQIVND (reference sequence). The CDR3 has 16 residues.